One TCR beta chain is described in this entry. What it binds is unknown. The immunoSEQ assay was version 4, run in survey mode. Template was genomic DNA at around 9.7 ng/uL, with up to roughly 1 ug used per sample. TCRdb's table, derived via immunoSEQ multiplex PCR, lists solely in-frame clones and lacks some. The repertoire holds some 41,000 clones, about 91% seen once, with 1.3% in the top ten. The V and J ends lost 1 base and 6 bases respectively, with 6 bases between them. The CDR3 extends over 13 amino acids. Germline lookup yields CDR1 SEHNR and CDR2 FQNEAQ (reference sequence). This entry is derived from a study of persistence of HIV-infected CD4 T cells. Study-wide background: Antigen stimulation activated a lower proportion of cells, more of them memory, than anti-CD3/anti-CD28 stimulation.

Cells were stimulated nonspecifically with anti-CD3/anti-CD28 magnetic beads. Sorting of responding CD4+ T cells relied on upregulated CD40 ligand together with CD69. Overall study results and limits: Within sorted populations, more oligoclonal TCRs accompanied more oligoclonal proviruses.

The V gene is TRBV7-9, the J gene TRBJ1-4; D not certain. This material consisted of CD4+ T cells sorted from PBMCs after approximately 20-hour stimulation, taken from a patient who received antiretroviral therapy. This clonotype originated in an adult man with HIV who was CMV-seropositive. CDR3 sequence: CASSLGQDEKLFF. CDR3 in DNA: TGTGCCAGCAGCTTAGGGCAGGATGAAAAACTGTTTTTT.